The sequence of this T cell receptor (beta chain) was determined in a study of blood T cell repertoires in COVID-19. The J segment lost 2 bases and the V segment lost 3 bases, leaving 4 bases of the junction unmatched. This CDR3 is built from 16 residues. Germline V gene lookup returns CDR1 SGDLS and CDR2 YYNGEE. This clone appeared once. Here immunoSEQ multiplex PCR was the method, and the copy in TCRdb shows in-frame clones only, minus some. The sample gives about 230,000 clones, about nine tenths of which show up once; 2.7% is in the top ten. The clonotype originates from a man younger than 45 with COVID-19, enrolled during active disease. This chain uses TRBV9 with TRBJ2-3; 12 nucleotides line up with TRBD2. Sequencing was done on a sample of peripheral blood. The CDR3 here is CASSAGLAGYTDTQYF. CDR3 DNA sequence: TGTGCCAGCAGCGCCGGACTAGCGGGATACACAGATACGCAGTATTTT. The full variable domain, in which reference TRBV9 and TRBJ2-3 provide the parts outside the CDR3, is DSGVTQTPKHLITATGQRVTLRCSPRSGDLSVYWYQQSLDQGLQFLIQYYNGEERAKGNILERFSAQQFPDLHSELNLSSLELGDSALYFCASSAGLAGYTDTQYFGPGTRLTVL.